Detailed here is one TCR beta chain. This specimen belongs to a study of technical replicates of blood from a few donors. Measured with immunoSEQ multiplex PCR; TCRdb has only the in-frame clones, and not every one. The sample lists some 49,000 clones, around 90% seen once, with about 3.6% in the top ten. This sequence was found in a human donor in good health. Some clones in this sample may be carry-over from other donors' samples. The sequenced sample consisted of PBMCs.

The CDR3 DNA follows: TGTGCCAGCCGGAAAGCAGGGGCAACCTACGAGCAGTACTTC. Its translation is CASRKAGATYEQYF. The chain recombines TRBV13 with TRBJ2-7, with D possibly TRBD1 on 6 matching bases. There are 14 residues in the CDR3. From germline, CDR1 is PRHDT and CDR2 FYEKMQ (reference sequence). V lost 8 bases and J 2 bases, leaving 16 bases between the germline ends.